This T cell receptor beta chain derives from a study of blood T cell repertoires in COVID-19. Per germline, CDR1 SGHKS and CDR2 YYEKEE (reference sequence). Germline trimming cut 3 bases from V and 5 bases from J; bases unmatched to any gene: 5. The CDR3 totals 14 residues. The method was immunoSEQ multiplex PCR; TCRdb's version includes in-frame clones alone and lacks a portion of them. The sample shows 340,000 or so clones, around 87% of them seen only once. This receptor was obtained from a man over 45 with active or convalescent COVID-19. The material sequenced was peripheral blood. This chain links TRBV5-5 with TRBJ1-5; 7 bases are shared with TRBD1. The CDR3 loop reads CASSSQGGDQPQHF. The CDR3 nucleotides are TGTGCCAGCAGCTCCCAGGGGGGCGATCAGCCCCAGCATTTT.